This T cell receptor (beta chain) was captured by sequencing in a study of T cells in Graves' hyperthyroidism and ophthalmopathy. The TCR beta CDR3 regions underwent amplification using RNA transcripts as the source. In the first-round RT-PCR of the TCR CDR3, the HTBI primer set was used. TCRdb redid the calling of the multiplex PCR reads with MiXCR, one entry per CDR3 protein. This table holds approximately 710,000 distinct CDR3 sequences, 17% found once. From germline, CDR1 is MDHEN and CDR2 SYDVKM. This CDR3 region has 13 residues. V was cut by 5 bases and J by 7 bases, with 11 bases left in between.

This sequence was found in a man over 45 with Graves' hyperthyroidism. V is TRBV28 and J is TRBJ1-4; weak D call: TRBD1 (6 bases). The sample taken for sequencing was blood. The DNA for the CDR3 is TGTGCCAGCAGTCCGGCGGACAGTGAAAAACTGTTTTTT. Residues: CASSPADSEKLFF.